This TCR beta chain stems from a study of T cells in Graves' hyperthyroidism and ophthalmopathy. Study-level findings and limits: Clonotypes that were expanded in thyroid above 0.001 mostly appeared in blood too.

TCR beta CDR3 regions were amplified from RNA transcripts. HTBI primers were the set used in a first-round RT-PCR of the TCR CDR3. A single record per CDR3 protein comes from TCRdb applying MiXCR to the multiplex PCR reads. This table holds some 380,000 distinct CDR3 sequences, roughly 13% found once. This CDR3 spans 13 amino acids. The germline V gene encodes CDR1 SGDLS and CDR2 YYNGEE. V was trimmed by 3 bases and J by 3 bases, leaving 9 bases between them. Patients aged 18 to 65 with hyperthyroidism were newly diagnosed, with duration under 2 months. Lactation, pregnancy, other autoimmune disease or uncontrolled infection led to exclusion of patients. In this sample, this clonotype turned up many times. The target antigen is unknown.

The gene calls are TRBV9 and TRBJ1-1, with D perhaps matching TRBD1 (6 bases). Sequenced input: blood. The clonotype was recovered from a man aged 25 to 45 with Graves' hyperthyroidism that later progressed to Graves' ophthalmopathy. CDR3 nucleotides: TGTGCCAGCAGCGCCCGGACAGACACTGAAGCTTTCTTT. Translation gives CASSARTDTEAFF.